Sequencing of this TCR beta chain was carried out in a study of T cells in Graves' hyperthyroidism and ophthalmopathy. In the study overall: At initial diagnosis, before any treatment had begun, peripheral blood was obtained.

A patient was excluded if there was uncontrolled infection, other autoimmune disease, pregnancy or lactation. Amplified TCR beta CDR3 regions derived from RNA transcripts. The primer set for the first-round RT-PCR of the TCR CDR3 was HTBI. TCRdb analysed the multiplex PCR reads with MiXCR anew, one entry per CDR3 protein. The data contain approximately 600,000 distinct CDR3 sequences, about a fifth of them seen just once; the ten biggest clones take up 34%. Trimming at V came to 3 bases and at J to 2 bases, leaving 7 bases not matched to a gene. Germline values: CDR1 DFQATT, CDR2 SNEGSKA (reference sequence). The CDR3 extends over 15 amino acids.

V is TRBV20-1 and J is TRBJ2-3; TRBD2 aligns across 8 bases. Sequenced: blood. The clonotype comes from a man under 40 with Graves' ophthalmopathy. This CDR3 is CSASGRDPNTDTQYF. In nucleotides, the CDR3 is TGCAGTGCTAGCGGGAGGGACCCAAACACAGATACGCAGTATTTT.